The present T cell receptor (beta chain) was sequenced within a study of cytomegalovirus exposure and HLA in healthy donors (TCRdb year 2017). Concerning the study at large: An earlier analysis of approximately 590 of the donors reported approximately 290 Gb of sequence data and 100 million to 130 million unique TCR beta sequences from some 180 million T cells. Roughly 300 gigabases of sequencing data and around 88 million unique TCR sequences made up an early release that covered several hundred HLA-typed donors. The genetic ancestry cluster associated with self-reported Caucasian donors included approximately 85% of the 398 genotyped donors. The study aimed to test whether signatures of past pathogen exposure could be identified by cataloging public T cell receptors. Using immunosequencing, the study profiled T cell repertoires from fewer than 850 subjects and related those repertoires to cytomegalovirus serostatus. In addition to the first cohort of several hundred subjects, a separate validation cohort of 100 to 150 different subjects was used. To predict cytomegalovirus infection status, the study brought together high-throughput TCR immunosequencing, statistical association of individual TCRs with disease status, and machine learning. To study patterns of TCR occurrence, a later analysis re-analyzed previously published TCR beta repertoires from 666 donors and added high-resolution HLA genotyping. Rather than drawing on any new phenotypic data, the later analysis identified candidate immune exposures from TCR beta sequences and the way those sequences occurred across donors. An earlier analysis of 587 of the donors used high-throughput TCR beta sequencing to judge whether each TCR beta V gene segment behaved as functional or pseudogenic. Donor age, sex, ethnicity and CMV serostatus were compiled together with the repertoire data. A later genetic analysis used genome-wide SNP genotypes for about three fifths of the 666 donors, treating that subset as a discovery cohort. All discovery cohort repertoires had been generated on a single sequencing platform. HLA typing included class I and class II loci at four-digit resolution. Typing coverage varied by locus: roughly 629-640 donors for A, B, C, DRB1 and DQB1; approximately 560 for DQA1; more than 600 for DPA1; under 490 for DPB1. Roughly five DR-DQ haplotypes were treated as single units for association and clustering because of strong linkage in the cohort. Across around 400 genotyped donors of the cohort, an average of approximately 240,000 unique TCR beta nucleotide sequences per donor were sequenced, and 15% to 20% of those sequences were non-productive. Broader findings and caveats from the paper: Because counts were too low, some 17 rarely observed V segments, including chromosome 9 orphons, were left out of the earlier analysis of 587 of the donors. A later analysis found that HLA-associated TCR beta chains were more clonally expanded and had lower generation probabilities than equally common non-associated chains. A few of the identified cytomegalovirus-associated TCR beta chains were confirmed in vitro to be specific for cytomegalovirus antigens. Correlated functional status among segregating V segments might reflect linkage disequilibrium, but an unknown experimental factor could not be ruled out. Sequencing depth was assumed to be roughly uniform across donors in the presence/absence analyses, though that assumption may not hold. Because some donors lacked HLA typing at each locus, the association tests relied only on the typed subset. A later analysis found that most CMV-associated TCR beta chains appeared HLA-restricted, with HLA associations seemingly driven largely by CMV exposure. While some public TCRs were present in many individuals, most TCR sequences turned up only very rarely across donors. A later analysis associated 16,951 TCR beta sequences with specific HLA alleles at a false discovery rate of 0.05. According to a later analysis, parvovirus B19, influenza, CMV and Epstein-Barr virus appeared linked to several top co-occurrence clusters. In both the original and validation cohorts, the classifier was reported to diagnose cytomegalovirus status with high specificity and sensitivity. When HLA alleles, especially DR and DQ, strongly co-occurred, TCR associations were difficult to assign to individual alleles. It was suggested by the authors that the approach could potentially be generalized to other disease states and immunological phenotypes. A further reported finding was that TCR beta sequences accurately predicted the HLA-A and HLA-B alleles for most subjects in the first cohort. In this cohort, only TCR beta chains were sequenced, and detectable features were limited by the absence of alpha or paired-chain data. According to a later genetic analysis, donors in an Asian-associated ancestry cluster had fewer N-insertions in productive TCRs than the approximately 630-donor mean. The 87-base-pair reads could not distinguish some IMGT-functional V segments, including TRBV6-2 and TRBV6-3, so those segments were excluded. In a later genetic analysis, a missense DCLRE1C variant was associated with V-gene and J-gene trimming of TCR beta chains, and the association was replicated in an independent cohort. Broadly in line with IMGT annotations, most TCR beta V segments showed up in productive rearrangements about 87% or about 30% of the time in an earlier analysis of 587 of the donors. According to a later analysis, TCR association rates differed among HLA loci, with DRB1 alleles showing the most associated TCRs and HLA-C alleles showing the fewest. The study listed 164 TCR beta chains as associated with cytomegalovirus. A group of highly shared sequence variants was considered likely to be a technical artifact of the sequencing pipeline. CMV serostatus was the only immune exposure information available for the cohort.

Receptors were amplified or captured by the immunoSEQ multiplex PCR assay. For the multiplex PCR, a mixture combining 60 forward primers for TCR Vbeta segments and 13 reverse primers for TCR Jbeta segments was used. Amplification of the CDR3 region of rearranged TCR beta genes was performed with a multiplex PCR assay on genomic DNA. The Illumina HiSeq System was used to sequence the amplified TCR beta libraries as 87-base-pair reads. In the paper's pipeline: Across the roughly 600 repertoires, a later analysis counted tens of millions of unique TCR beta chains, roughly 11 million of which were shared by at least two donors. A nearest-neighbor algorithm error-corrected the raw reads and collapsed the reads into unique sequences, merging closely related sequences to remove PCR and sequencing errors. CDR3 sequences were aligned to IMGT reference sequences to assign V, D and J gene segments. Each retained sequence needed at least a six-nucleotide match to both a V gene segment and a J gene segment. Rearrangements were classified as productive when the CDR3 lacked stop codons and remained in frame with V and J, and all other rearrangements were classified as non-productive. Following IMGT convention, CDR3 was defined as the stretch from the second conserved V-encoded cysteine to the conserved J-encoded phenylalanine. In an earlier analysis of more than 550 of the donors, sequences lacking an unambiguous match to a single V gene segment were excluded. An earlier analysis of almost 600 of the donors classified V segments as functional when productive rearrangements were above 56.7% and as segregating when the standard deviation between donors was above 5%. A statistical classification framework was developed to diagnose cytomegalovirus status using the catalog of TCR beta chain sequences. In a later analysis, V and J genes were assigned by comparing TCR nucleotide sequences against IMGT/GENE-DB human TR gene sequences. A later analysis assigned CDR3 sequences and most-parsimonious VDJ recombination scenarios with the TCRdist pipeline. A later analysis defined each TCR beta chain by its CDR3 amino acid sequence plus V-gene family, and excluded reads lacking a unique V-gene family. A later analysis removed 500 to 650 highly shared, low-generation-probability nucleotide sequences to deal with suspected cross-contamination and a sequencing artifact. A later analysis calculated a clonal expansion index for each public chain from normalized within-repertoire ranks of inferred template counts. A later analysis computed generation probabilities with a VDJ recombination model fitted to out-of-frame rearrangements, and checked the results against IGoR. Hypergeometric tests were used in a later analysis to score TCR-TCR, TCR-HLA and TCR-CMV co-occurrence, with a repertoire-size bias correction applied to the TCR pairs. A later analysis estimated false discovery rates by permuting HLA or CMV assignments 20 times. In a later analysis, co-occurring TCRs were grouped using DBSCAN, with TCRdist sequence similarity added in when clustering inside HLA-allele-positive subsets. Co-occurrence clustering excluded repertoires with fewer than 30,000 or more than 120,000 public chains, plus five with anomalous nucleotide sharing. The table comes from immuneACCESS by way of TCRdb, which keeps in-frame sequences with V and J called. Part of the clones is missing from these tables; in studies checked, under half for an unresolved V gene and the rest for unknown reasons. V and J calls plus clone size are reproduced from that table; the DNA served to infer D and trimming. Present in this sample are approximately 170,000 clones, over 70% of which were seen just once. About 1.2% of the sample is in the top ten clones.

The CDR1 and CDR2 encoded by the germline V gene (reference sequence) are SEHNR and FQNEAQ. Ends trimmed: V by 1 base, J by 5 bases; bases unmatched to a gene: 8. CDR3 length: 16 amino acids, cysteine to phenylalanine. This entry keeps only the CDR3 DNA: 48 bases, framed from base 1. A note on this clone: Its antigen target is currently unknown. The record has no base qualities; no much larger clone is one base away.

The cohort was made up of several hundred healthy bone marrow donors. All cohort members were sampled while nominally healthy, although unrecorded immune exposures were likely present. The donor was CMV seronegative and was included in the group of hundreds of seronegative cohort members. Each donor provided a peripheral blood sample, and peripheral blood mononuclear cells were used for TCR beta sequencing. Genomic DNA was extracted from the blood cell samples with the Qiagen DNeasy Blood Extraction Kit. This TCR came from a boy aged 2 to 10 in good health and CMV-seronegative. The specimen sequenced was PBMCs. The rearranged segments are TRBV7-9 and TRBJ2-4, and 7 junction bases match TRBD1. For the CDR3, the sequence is CASSLVPGQGENIQYF. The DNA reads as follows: TGTGCCAGCAGCTTAGTGCCGGGGCAGGGGGAAAACATTCAGTACTTC.